This T cell receptor (beta chain) was captured in a study of CD4 and CD8 cells across lung adenocarcinoma regions. The V gene's germline CDR1 is ENHRY and CDR2 SYGVKD. The V gene lost 6 bases and the J gene lost 2 bases, with 28 bases spanning the gap. This CDR3 is built from 19 residues. From the PCR reads, TCRdb called clonotypes with MiXCR, one entry per CDR3 protein. The sample has roughly 7,100 distinct CDR3 sequences; approximately 46% are singletons. Sequencing was carried out using CD4+ T cells from the margin of a lung tumor. The V call is TRBV10-3, the J call TRBJ2-5, with TRBD2 as a possible D gene (7 bases). This receptor was identified in a male donor with lung adenocarcinoma. The CD4 and CD8 labels of this study may be unreliable. The CDR3 loop is CAISVGEGGLTSRQETQYF. The CDR3 DNA is TGTGCCATCAGCGTAGGGGAGGGGGGACTGACCTCCCGACAAGAGACCCAGTACTTC.